The source of this TCR beta chain is a study of blood T cell repertoires in COVID-19. About the study: Acute and convalescent COVID-19 specimens originated in the United States, Italy and Spain.

This CDR3 comprises 15 residues. Germline V gene sequence: CDR1 KGHSH, CDR2 LQKENI. The trim removed 3 bases at V and 3 bases at J, leaving 4 bases unmatched. A word on this clone: In the same sample, other DNA sequences code for this CDR3.

Data came from immunoSEQ multiplex PCR; TCRdb stores just in-frame clones and leaves some out. This table has tens of thousands of clones, about 88% appearing once. The V gene is TRBV18, the J gene TRBJ2-7, with TRBD1 identical over 11 bases. The clonotype was recovered from a man aged 65-85 years with active COVID-19. The sample consisted of peripheral blood. The CDR3 sequence is CASSPGQGVSYEQYF. The CDR3 region has the DNA TGTGCCAGCTCACCGGGACAGGGGGTCAGCTACGAGCAGTACTTC.